These 28 T cell receptor beta chains were sequenced from one sample in a study of CD8+ T cells in alopecia areata. Reverse transcribed after extraction, RNA yielded cDNA as the sequencing template. Repertoires were generated with immunoSEQ multiplex PCR, while TCRdb's copy carries only in-frame clones and drops some. Of over 85,000 clones in the sample, 41% were seen once. Sequencing was carried out using CD4+ T cells sorted from blood. Every receptor here comes from a human donor with alopecia areata.

In its sample, this clone was seen a few times. The chain is built from TRBV25-1 and TRBJ1-6; 9 nucleotides line up with TRBD1. Germline V gives CDR1 MGHDK, CDR2 SYGVNS. Unmatched junction bases numbered 13, after V lost 4 bases and J lost 9 bases. The CDR3 spans 17 residues. Here the CDR3 DNA reads TGTGCCAGCAGTGCGCACCCCGGGACAGGGATTGGTTCACCCCTCCACTTT. Protein sequence: CASSAHPGTGIGSPLHF.

The rearrangement joins TRBV30 to TRBJ1-2, with 7 positions matching TRBD1. The CDR3 extends over 13 amino acids. CDR1 and CDR2 (germline): GTSNPN, SVGIG (reference sequence). Trimming cost V 4 bases and J 3 bases; bases outside gene matches: 5. Here the CDR3 reads CAWTPDRHYGYTF. The CDR3 DNA follows: TGTGCCTGGACGCCGGACAGGCACTATGGCTACACCTTC.

This clone occurred a few times. This rearrangement joins TRBV7-9 to TRBJ1-2; 7 bases fit TRBD1. Trimming took 6 bases from V and 7 from J; bases not matched to a gene: 11. The germline V gene encodes CDR1 SEHNR and CDR2 FQNEAQ (reference sequence). The CDR3 sequence is 14 residues long. The DNA for the CDR3 is TGTGCCAGCAGATCCGACAGGGTATTACTTGGCTACACCTTC. Its translation: CASRSDRVLLGYTF.

The rearrangement uses TRBV7-9 and TRBJ2-7; D is perhaps TRBD1 (5 bases). Germline-derived CDR1 and CDR2 are SEHNR and FQNEAQ (reference sequence). The CDR3 loop spans 13 amino acids. The V end lost 5 bases, the J end lost 6 bases, and 14 bases lay between the germline ends. The CDR3 here is CASSPPRGGEQYF. The CDR3 DNA reads as TGTGCCAGCAGCCCGCCAAGGGGTGGCGAGCAGTACTTC.

This clone was seen only a few times. The chain carries TRBV5-1 and TRBJ2-5; 9 bases line up with TRBD1. The V gene's germline CDR1 is SGHRS and CDR2 YFSETQ. J was trimmed by 4 bases and V by 5 bases; bases with no gene match: 6. There are 14 residues in the CDR3. Here the CDR3 DNA reads TGCGCCAGCAGACCGGGACAGGGAGGAGAGACCCAGTACTTC. Translating it yields CASRPGQGGETQYF.

CDR3 sequence reads: CSARNIDEQYF. CDR3 bases: TGCAGTGCTAGAAACATCGACGAGCAGTACTTC. The chain recombines TRBV20-1 with TRBJ2-7; D gene unclear. V was shortened by 2 bases and J by 5 bases, with 7 bases between the two germline ends. CDR1 and CDR2 from the germline V gene are DFQATT and SNEGSKA (reference sequence). CDR3 length: 11 amino acids.

The chain joins TRBV29-1 to TRBJ2-5, with 7 bases aligning to TRBD1. Losses at the gene ends were 4 bases for V and 2 bases for J; bases not matched to a gene: 4. Germline lookup yields CDR1 SQVTM and CDR2 ANQGSEA. CDR3 length: 13 residues. The CDR3 region is CSVGDRVQETQYF. The CDR3 DNA reads as TGCAGCGTTGGGGACAGAGTACAAGAGACCCAGTACTTC.

This chain uses TRBV5-1 with TRBJ2-7; D remains unclear. The germline V gene has CDR1 SGHRS and CDR2 YFSETQ. The V end lost 0 bases, the J end lost 1 base, and 8 bases lay between the germline ends. The CDR3 length is 14 residues. The CDR3: CASSLVLGSYEQYF. CDR3 in DNA: TGCGCCAGCAGCTTGGTCCTAGGGTCCTACGAGCAGTACTTC.

The chain employs TRBV2 and TRBJ2-1, with 9 positions matching TRBD2. The V and J ends lost 3 bases and 3 bases, in that order; junction bases with no gene match: 6. The CDR3 has 16 residues. The germline V gene encodes CDR1 SNHLY and CDR2 FYNNEI. The CDR3 sequence is CASSDASGAFYNEQFF. The CDR3 region has the DNA TGTGCCAGCAGTGATGCTAGCGGGGCCTTCTACAATGAGCAGTTCTTC. Variable domain in full (rest from reference TRBV2 and TRBJ2-1): EPEVTQTPSHQVTQMGQEVILRCVPISNHLYFYWYRQILGQKVEFLVSFYNNEISEKSEIFDDQFSVERPDGSNFTLKIRSTKLEDSAMYFCASSDASGAFYNEQFFGPGTRLTVL.

To note about this clone: Other DNA sequences in this specimen translate into the identical CDR3. V usage is TRBV20-1 and J usage is TRBJ2-7; D unresolved. Germline values: CDR1 DFQATT, CDR2 SNEGSKA (reference sequence). This CDR3 contains 11 residues. Trimming took off 6 bases at V and 4 bases at J, with 10 bases between the two ends. The CDR3 is CSARTTYEQYF. The CDR3, as DNA: TGCAGTGCCCGAACGACTTACGAGCAGTACTTC.

The CDR3 is CASTSSTEAFF. CDR3 sequence (DNA): TGTGCCAGCACCAGCAGCACTGAAGCTTTCTTT. V is TRBV6-5 and J is TRBJ1-1; D uncertain. The V and J ends lost 7 bases and 4 bases respectively, with 7 bases between them. The CDR3 loop spans 11 amino acids. Germline V gene sequence: CDR1 MNHEY, CDR2 SVGAGI.

This clone has just a few counts. V gene TRBV29-1 combines with J gene TRBJ2-4; D unclear. V was shortened by 0 bases and J by 6 bases, with 6 bases between the two germline ends. This CDR3 is built from 12 residues. Germline V gene sequence: CDR1 SQVTM, CDR2 ANQGSEA. In DNA, the CDR3 is TGCAGCGTTGAAGAAACAGCAAACATTCAGTACTTC. This translates into CSVEETANIQYF.

The chain has TRBV5-6 and TRBJ2-7; D may be TRBD2 (5 bases). The CDR3 sequence is 15 residues long. Trimming shortened V by 4 bases and J by 3 bases, and 17 bases separated the two germline ends. From germline, CDR1 is SGHDT and CDR2 YYEEEE. The CDR3 nucleotides are TGTGCCAGCAGCCCTGTACGAGGGAGCTACTACGAGCAGTACTTC. Protein product: CASSPVRGSYYEQYF.

This clone was observed a handful of times. The rearrangement links TRBV18 to TRBJ2-1, with D unclear. Germline V CDR1 and CDR2: KGHSH, LQKENI. This CDR3 region has 17 residues. The V and J ends lost 0 bases and 4 bases respectively, with 16 bases between them. The CDR3 DNA reads TGTGCCAGCTCACCACCAATCGACTCCCCCAAATACAATGAGCAGTTCTTC. Translation: CASSPPIDSPKYNEQFF.

The chain uses TRBV5-6 and TRBJ2-3; D is ambiguous. This CDR3 is built from 11 residues. Trimming took 3 bases from V and 10 from J, leaving 9 bases between them. Germline CDR1 reads SGHDT; CDR2 reads YYEEEE. The CDR3 loop reads CASSSRVAQYF. The CDR3 nucleotides read TGTGCCAGCAGCTCCCGGGTTGCGCAGTATTTT.

This chain joins TRBV27 and TRBJ2-3; D gene uncertain. The CDR3 has 15 amino acids. Germline CDR1 and CDR2: MNHEY and SMNVEV (reference sequence). The V end lost 6 bases, the J end lost 6 bases, and 19 bases lay between the germline ends. For the CDR3, the DNA is TGTGCCAGCAGCTTAACGGGCGCCCTTTGGGATACGCAGTATTTT. Amino acids: CASSLTGALWDTQYF.

CDR3 nucleotides: TGTGCCAGCAGCCCCCCGGAGGGCTTATCCTACAATGAGCAGTTCTTC. This gives the protein CASSPPEGLSYNEQFF. The chain has TRBV5-6 and TRBJ2-1; tentatively, D is TRBD2 (6 bases). The ends were cut back, 4 bases at V and 1 base at J, with 15 bases in the middle. The CDR3 has 16 residues. Per germline, CDR1 SGHDT and CDR2 YYEEEE.

The gene calls are TRBV4-3 and TRBJ2-1; 11 nucleotides align to TRBD2. V lost 2 bases to trimming and J lost 2 bases; unmatched junction nucleotides: 5. The CDR3 is made up of 17 amino acids. CDR1 is LGHNA and CDR2 is YSLEER in the germline V gene. CDR3 nucleotide sequence: TGCGCCAGCAGCCAAAAACCGGGACTAGCGGCCTACAATGAGCAGTTCTTC. Residues: CASSQKPGLAAYNEQFF.

This clone was seen only a few times. This chain uses TRBV30 with TRBJ2-4; the D gene is possibly TRBD1 (6 bases). V was shortened by 0 bases and J by 0 bases, with 12 bases between the two germline ends. In germline, CDR1 is GTSNPN, CDR2 SVGIG (reference sequence). The CDR3 has 16 amino acids. CDR3 protein: CAWSVQGLLAKNIQYF. For the CDR3, the DNA is TGTGCCTGGAGTGTACAGGGCCTTCTAGCCAAAAACATTCAGTACTTC.

The CDR3 region has the DNA TGTGCCAGCAGTCCATACGGGACTAGTAGGGGGGAGACCCAGTACTTC. It specifies CASSPYGTSRGETQYF. The chain uses TRBV27 and TRBJ2-5, with TRBD2 identical over 8 bases. Germline V gene sequence: CDR1 MNHEY, CDR2 SMNVEV (reference sequence). J gave up 5 bases and V 5 bases, and 13 bases lay outside the gene matches. This CDR3 has 16 amino acids.

V is TRBV27 and J is TRBJ2-3, with 12 bases that match TRBD2. Per the germline V gene, CDR1 is MNHEY and CDR2 is SMNVEV (reference sequence). The CDR3 contains 17 residues. V trimming: 4 bases; J trimming: 2 bases; junction bases outside the gene matches: 7. The CDR3 bases are TGTGCCAGCAGTTCCACCGGACTAGCGGGATACACAGATACGCAGTATTTT. Protein: CASSSTGLAGYTDTQYF.

The sample holds a few counts of this clone. The chain uses TRBV5-1 and TRBJ2-3, with a weak D call TRBD1 (5 bases). Trimming shortened V by 2 bases and J by 2 bases, and 12 bases separated the two germline ends. The CDR3 has 15 amino acids. Germline CDR1 SGHRS, CDR2 YFSETQ. DNA for the CDR3: TGCGCCAGCAGCTTACCTGACAGCAACACAGATACGCAGTATTTT. Translating it yields CASSLPDSNTDTQYF.

The rearrangement links TRBV7-2 to TRBJ2-1; 9 bases agree with TRBD2. Germline V gene lookup returns CDR1 SGHTA and CDR2 FQGNSA. V was clipped by 3 bases and J by 7 bases; unmatched bases: 7. The CDR3 consists of 15 residues. The CDR3, as DNA: TGTGCCAGCAGCTTCTCAGGGACTAGCACGAATGAGCAGTTCTTC. Translated, it gives CASSFSGTSTNEQFF.

This clone was detected a few times. The chain employs TRBV29-1 and TRBJ2-1; 7 bases line up with TRBD2. CDR1 is SQVTM and CDR2 is ANQGSEA in the germline V gene. The CDR3 consists of 16 residues. The V and J ends lost 4 bases and 6 bases, in that order; junction bases with no gene match: 15. This chain's CDR3 is CSVGGRGGHLSNEQFF. The CDR3 DNA is TGCAGCGTTGGGGGTCGGGGAGGGCATCTATCCAATGAGCAGTTCTTC.

This clone was picked up a small number of times. CDR3 DNA sequence: TGTGCCAGCAGTCCACGGACTAGCGGAGGGAATGAGCAGTTCTTC. This translates into CASSPRTSGGNEQFF. This chain joins TRBV25-1 and TRBJ2-1, with 10 positions matching TRBD2. The CDR3 runs to 15 residues. Trimming at V came to 5 bases and at J to 7 bases, leaving 8 bases not matched to a gene. Germline V gives CDR1 MGHDK, CDR2 SYGVNS.

The sample holds a few counts of this clone. The gene calls are TRBV7-2 and TRBJ2-5, with D uncertain. Trimming shortened V by 5 bases and J by 0 bases, and 10 bases separated the two germline ends. Germline V gene lookup returns CDR1 SGHTA and CDR2 FQGNSA. CDR3 length: 14 amino acids. The chain's CDR3 is CASSKGPNQETQYF. The CDR3 DNA follows: TGTGCCAGCAGCAAAGGCCCAAACCAAGAGACCCAGTACTTC.

This clone was seen a handful of times. The rearrangement uses TRBV5-1 and TRBJ2-7; TRBD1 matches 11 bases. Germline-derived CDR1 and CDR2 are SGHRS and YFSETQ. V trimming: 4 bases; J trimming: 2 bases; junction bases outside the gene matches: 2. The CDR3 is made up of 14 amino acids. The chain's CDR3 is CASSPGQGAYEQYF. The CDR3 DNA reads TGCGCCAGCAGCCCGGGACAGGGGGCCTACGAGCAGTACTTC. The variable domain in full, with the rest retrieved from reference TRBV5-1 and TRBJ2-7, is KAGVTQTPRYLIKTRGQQVTLSCSPISGHRSVSWYQQTPGQGLQFLFEYFSETQRNKGNFPGRFSGRQFSNSRSEMNVSTLELGDSALYLCASSPGQGAYEQYFGPGTRLTVT.

This CDR3 reads CASSDPDFPSGTEAFF. The CDR3 DNA reads TGTGCCAGCAGTGATCCGGACTTCCCAAGTGGCACTGAAGCTTTCTTT. The gene calls are TRBV6-1 and TRBJ1-1; D is uncertain. The CDR3 is 16 residues long. In germline, CDR1 is MNHNS, CDR2 SASEGT. V lost 3 bases and J lost 4, with 18 bases in between.